The 31 T cell receptor beta chains in this list originate from one sample, sequenced in a study of blood T cell repertoires in COVID-19. Only in-frame clones appear in the TCRdb table, and some are missing; sequencing was by immunoSEQ multiplex PCR. Here the sample spans more than 110,000 clones, about 80% being singletons. Material: peripheral blood. The receptors were sampled from a woman in her sixties with acute or convalescent COVID-19.

The V gene is TRBV30, the J gene TRBJ2-5; 11 nucleotides line up with TRBD2. V shed 8 bases and J 10 bases; nucleotides not matched to a gene: 12. Germline V CDR1 and CDR2: GTSNPN, SVGIG (reference sequence). The CDR3 spans 13 residues. CDR3 nucleotides: TGTGCCGTGGGGCTAGCGGGAGGCGGGGTCCAGTACTTC. As protein: CAVGLAGGGVQYF.

This chain uses TRBV6-5 with TRBJ1-3, with D tentatively TRBD1 (6 bases). CDR3 length equals 15 residues. In germline, CDR1 is MNHEY, CDR2 SVGAGI. V lost 6 bases and J lost 8, with 20 bases in between. The CDR3 loop reads CASSHSGRKGDTIYF. CDR3 sequence (DNA): TGTGCCAGCAGCCACTCGGGAAGGAAGGGGGACACCATATATTTT.

The rearrangement uses TRBV6-5 and TRBJ1-1; TRBD1 is a possible D gene (5 bases). The CDR3 spans 14 residues. Per germline, CDR1 MNHEY and CDR2 SVGAGI. V was pared by 8 bases and J by 4 bases, with 17 bases between. CDR3 in DNA: TGTGCCAGCTTTGGAGGGGAAGCGCTCACTGAAGCTTTCTTT. The encoded protein is CASFGGEALTEAFF.

This clone has a single count. This sequence joins TRBV2 and TRBJ2-2; D remains unclear. Germline CDR1 and CDR2: SNHLY and FYNNEI. The CDR3 loop spans 13 amino acids. V was pared by 7 bases and J by 1 base, with 7 bases between. The CDR3 DNA reads as TGTGCCAGCAAAGCGATGAACACCGGGGAGCTGTTTTTT. It yields the protein CASKAMNTGELFF.

V usage is TRBV5-1 and J usage is TRBJ1-1, with 9 bases that match TRBD1. The CDR3 runs to 16 residues. V shed 0 bases and J 1 base; nucleotides not matched to a gene: 4. Germline values: CDR1 SGHRS, CDR2 YFSETQ. The CDR3 nucleotides read TGCGCCAGCAGCTTGGCCGGGGGACAGGGGAACACTGAAGCTTTCTTT. Its translation is CASSLAGGQGNTEAFF.

J is TRBJ1-5 and V is TRBV7-6; a weak D match, TRBD1 (5 bases). This CDR3 region has 12 residues. Trimming removed 5 bases from V and 9 bases from J, with 11 bases in between. Germline V gene lookup returns CDR1 SGHVS and CDR2 FNYEAQ. Written as DNA, the CDR3 is TGTGCCAGCAGCCCGCCCGGGGGGCCCCAGCATTTT. This gives the protein CASSPPGGPQHF.

This sequence joins TRBV6-5 and TRBJ1-2, with 8 bases aligning to TRBD1. The CDR3 covers 13 residues. The junction had 5 bases not matched to a gene; V was cut back by 7 bases and J by 4 bases. CDR1 is MNHEY and CDR2 is SVGAGI in the germline V gene. This CDR3 reads CASTNRGGYGYTF. CDR3 sequence (DNA): TGTGCCAGCACCAACAGGGGGGGCTATGGCTACACCTTC.

The chain recombines TRBV3-1 (or the pseudogene TRBV3-2) with TRBJ1-1; 8 positions match TRBD1. The CDR3 totals 15 residues. Germline V lookup: CDR1 LGHDT, CDR2 YNNKEL (reference sequence). V dropped 1 base and J dropped 5; count of bases not matched to a gene: 6. This chain's CDR3 is CASSQVGQGGTEAFF. The CDR3 DNA follows: TGTGCCAGCAGCCAAGTTGGACAGGGAGGTACTGAAGCTTTCTTT.

This chain connects TRBV7-9 to TRBJ2-1; TRBD2 matches at 9 bases. This CDR3 has 13 amino acids. V gave up 8 bases and J gave up 8 bases; unmatched junction bases: 7. Germline V gene lookup returns CDR1 SEHNR and CDR2 FQNEAQ (reference sequence). Here the CDR3 reads CASLLSGSHEQFF. In DNA, the CDR3 is TGTGCCAGCCTTCTTAGCGGGAGTCATGAGCAGTTCTTC.

This rearrangement joins TRBV25-1 to TRBJ1-1; TRBD1 matches at 7 bases. CDR1 is MGHDK, CDR2 SYGVNS, per germline. The CDR3 has 14 amino acids. V trimming: 3 bases; J trimming: 7 bases; junction bases outside the gene matches: 8. CDR3 loop: CASSDIRGAGEAFF. The CDR3 nucleotides are TGTGCCAGCAGTGACATCAGGGGGGCCGGTGAAGCTTTCTTT.

This clone came up many times. The rearrangement uses TRBV2 and TRBJ2-7, with 8 bases fitting TRBD1. The CDR3 runs to 16 residues. Trimming took 3 bases from V and 1 from J; bases not matched to a gene: 8. CDR1 SNHLY and CDR2 FYNNEI come from the germline V gene. The CDR3 DNA is TGTGCCAGCAGTGACCCGGACAGGGTCTCGTCCTACGAGCAGTACTTC. It codes for CASSDPDRVSSYEQYF.

V is TRBV28 and J is TRBJ2-1; 9 nucleotides align to TRBD2. The CDR3 is 16 amino acids. Germline values: CDR1 MDHEN, CDR2 SYDVKM. The J segment lost 6 bases and the V segment lost 6 bases, leaving 12 bases of the junction unmatched. CDR3 region: CASSPSLAGRGNEQFF. CDR3 in DNA: TGTGCCAGCAGCCCGTCTCTAGCGGGGAGGGGCAATGAGCAGTTCTTC.

In this sample, this clone turned up a few times. The CDR3 protein is CAIRQGLNTEAFF. In DNA, the CDR3 is TGTGCCATCAGACAGGGTTTGAACACTGAAGCTTTCTTT. The V and J genes are TRBV10-3 and TRBJ1-1; D may be TRBD1 (6 bases). The CDR3 totals 13 residues. Germline lookup yields CDR1 ENHRY and CDR2 SYGVKD. Trimming removed 6 bases from V and 0 bases from J, with 8 bases in between.

This clone was detected once. This chain uses TRBV28 with TRBJ2-6; possibly TRBD2 for D (6 bases). The CDR3 covers 20 residues. Germline CDR1 is MDHEN and CDR2 is SYDVKM. Trimming removed 3 bases at V and 4 bases at J, with 25 bases between. CDR3 DNA sequence: TGTGCCAGCAGTTTCTTCCCCAGGACTACCGTCGGTCGAGGGGCCAACGTCCTGACTTTC. This translates into CASSFFPRTTVGRGANVLTF. Variable domain in full (rest from reference TRBV28 and TRBJ2-6): DVKVTQSSRYLVKRTGEKVFLECVQDMDHENMFWYRQDPGLGLRLIYFSYDVKMKEKGDIPEGYSVSREKKERFSLILESASTNQTSMYLCASSFFPRTTVGRGANVLTFGAGSRLTVL.

The CDR3 loop reads CASRRGPAGELFF. CDR3 DNA: TGTGCCAGCAGGCGAGGGCCCGCCGGGGAGCTGTTTTTT. This sequence joins TRBV27 and TRBJ2-2; D is possibly TRBD2 (5 bases). V gave up 6 bases and J gave up 6 bases, with 11 bases separating them. The CDR3 covers 13 residues. CDR1 is MNHEY and CDR2 is SMNVEV in the germline V gene (reference sequence).

The CDR3 region has the DNA TGTGCCAGCAGTGACAGGGACATTGGTCGGGAGCAGTACTTC. Encoded protein: CASSDRDIGREQYF. The gene calls are TRBV6-1 and TRBJ2-7, with D maybe TRBD1 (6 bases). The CDR3 is 14 amino acids. CDR1 and CDR2 from the germline V gene are MNHNS and SASEGT. With 3 bases removed from V and 7 bases from J, the gap between germline ends came to 16 bases.

The chain combines TRBV9 with TRBJ1-5; D gene ambiguous. CDR3 size: 15 residues. Germline loops: CDR1 SGDLS, CDR2 YYNGEE. V shed 3 bases and J shed 3 bases, with 13 bases lying between them. The CDR3 DNA is TGTGCCAGCAGCGCAAGTAACGGTTTCAATCAGCCCCAGCATTTT. Its translation is CASSASNGFNQPQHF.

This chain connects TRBV30 to TRBJ1-2, with TRBD1 as a possible D gene (5 bases). The germline gives CDR1 GTSNPN, CDR2 SVGIG (reference sequence). CDR3 length: 11 amino acids. Trimming pared 2 bases from V and 7 bases from J, leaving 8 bases between. The CDR3 DNA is TGTGCCTGGAGTTGGGGGGGTGGCTACACCTTC. The encoded protein is CAWSWGGGYTF. The variable domain in full, with the rest retrieved from reference TRBV30 and TRBJ1-2, is SQTIHQWPATLVQPVGSPLSLECTVEGTSNPNLYWYRQAAGRGLQLLFYSVGIGQISSEVPQNLSASRPQDRQFILSSKKLLLSDSGFYLCAWSWGGGYTFGSGTRLTVV.

For this clone: One end of the junction varies from germline; a read error may be responsible. V gene TRBV3-1 (or the pseudogene TRBV3-2) combines with J gene TRBJ2-7, with a possible D match to TRBD2 (6 bases). CDR1 is LGHDT, CDR2 YNNKEL, per germline (reference sequence). There are 16 residues in the CDR3. CDR3 nucleotides: TGTGCCGGCAGCCAAAACCGGCCGGGGGTCGGGTACGAGCAGTACTTC. It yields the protein CAGSQNRPGVGYEQYF.

The chain joins TRBV10-3 to TRBJ2-5, with 7 positions matching TRBD1. The V segment lost 1 base and the J segment 5 bases; nucleotides outside the gene matches: 10. This CDR3 comprises 16 residues. Germline lookup yields CDR1 ENHRY and CDR2 SYGVKD. The chain's CDR3 is CAISEFVQGVRETQYF. In nucleotides, the CDR3 is TGTGCCATCAGTGAGTTCGTGCAGGGGGTCCGCGAGACCCAGTACTTC.

The chain's CDR3 is CASNVGQNTEAFF. The DNA for the CDR3 is TGTGCCAGCAACGTCGGTCAAAACACTGAAGCTTTCTTT. The chain uses TRBV12-3 or TRBV12-4 and TRBJ1-1, with D uncertain. With 7 bases removed from V and 2 bases from J, the gap between germline ends came to 11 bases. The CDR3 is 13 residues long.

The genes are TRBV3-1 (or the pseudogene TRBV3-2) and TRBJ2-7, with 10 nucleotides matching TRBD2. J lost 8 bases, V lost 3 bases, and 16 bases had no gene match. The CDR3 runs 17 residues. Germline CDR1 is LGHDT and CDR2 is YNNKEL (reference sequence). CDR3 loop: CASSHLGSGRVPFKQYF. CDR3 bases: TGTGCCAGCAGCCATTTGGGCAGCGGGAGGGTTCCTTTTAAGCAGTACTTC.

V gene TRBV5-4 combines with J gene TRBJ1-2; tentatively, D is TRBD1 (6 bases). Germline CDR1 reads SGHNT; CDR2 reads YYREEE (reference sequence). This CDR3 spans 16 amino acids. V was pared by 5 bases and J by 8 bases, with 25 bases between. The CDR3 loop is CASSQGRAERFWGYTF. CDR3 coding DNA: TGTGCCAGCAGTCAGGGGAGGGCCGAAAGGTTTTGGGGCTACACCTTC.

The chain joins TRBV30 to TRBJ2-7; 7 bases are a match to TRBD1. The CDR3 covers 13 residues. Germline assignment: CDR1 GTSNPN and CDR2 SVGIG (reference sequence). The V and J ends lost 1 base and 2 bases, in that order; junction bases with no gene match: 2. The CDR3: CAWSGDRAYEQYF. The CDR3 region has the DNA TGTGCCTGGAGTGGTGACAGGGCCTACGAGCAGTACTTC.

The chain combines TRBV6-4 with TRBJ2-1; 8 bases map to TRBD2. Germline loops: CDR1 MRHNA, CDR2 SNTAGT. J gave up 4 bases and V 0 bases, and 2 bases lay outside the gene matches. The length of the CDR3 is 15 residues. CDR3 nucleotide sequence: TGTGCCAGCAGTGACTCGAGCGGGAGTTACAATGAGCAGTTCTTC. It codes for CASSDSSGSYNEQFF.

This clone was counted a few times. The rearrangement links TRBV27 to TRBJ1-1; D not certain. This CDR3 spans 11 amino acids. Per germline, CDR1 MNHEY and CDR2 SMNVEV (reference sequence). V was trimmed by 5 bases and J by 10 bases, leaving 11 bases between them. CDR3 DNA sequence: TGTGCCAGCAGTGCGCGGGGAGGAGCTTTCTTT. This codes for CASSARGGAFF.

The chain carries TRBV28 and TRBJ2-1, with a tentative D call TRBD2 (5 bases). The CDR3 has 16 amino acids. V lost 3 bases to trimming and J lost 8 bases, with 20 bases between them. Germline-derived CDR1 and CDR2 are MDHEN and SYDVKM. CDR3 sequence: CASSFLVARGLDEQFF. The CDR3 DNA follows: TGTGCCAGCAGTTTTCTGGTAGCTCGGGGATTGGATGAGCAGTTCTTC.

This clone has only a few counts. The chain combines TRBV4-1 with TRBJ2-3, with D perhaps matching TRBD2 (5 bases). CDR1 and CDR2 (germline): MGHRA, YSYEKL. The CDR3 runs to 16 residues. Trimming pared 1 base from V and 1 base from J, leaving 12 bases between. CDR3 in DNA: TGCGCCAGCAGCCAAGCTATCGGGATGCGCACAGATACGCAGTATTTT. The encoded protein is CASSQAIGMRTDTQYF.

The chain is built from TRBV9 and TRBJ2-2; 10 bases match TRBD1. Looked up from germline, CDR1 is SGDLS and CDR2 is YYNGEE. V lost 5 bases to trimming and J lost 6 bases; unmatched junction nucleotides: 4. This CDR3 region has 14 residues. The CDR3 protein is CASRGTGVSGELFF. The CDR3 DNA is TGTGCCAGCAGGGGGACAGGGGTGTCCGGGGAGCTGTTTTTT.

The chain links TRBV7-9 to TRBJ2-6; TRBD1 aligns across 9 bases. Germline V gene data show CDR1 as SEHNR and CDR2 as FQNEAQ (reference sequence). With 5 bases clipped from V and 0 bases from J, the junction kept 8 bases outside the gene matches. The CDR3 sequence is 18 residues long. CDR3 bases: TGTGCCAGCAGCCGCTCAGGGACAGGGAACTCTGGGGCCAACGTCCTGACTTTC. This codes for CASSRSGTGNSGANVLTF.

CDR3 sequence: CASSLSGGGSGELFF. CDR3 DNA sequence: TGTGCCAGCAGTTTATCAGGGGGTGGGTCCGGGGAGCTGTTTTTT. The chain recombines TRBV28 with TRBJ2-2; 7 bases line up with TRBD1. J gave up 6 bases and V 1 base, and 5 bases lay outside the gene matches. This CDR3 spans 15 amino acids. Per germline, CDR1 MDHEN and CDR2 SYDVKM.